This is a list of T cell receptor beta chains from one sample in a study of regulatory T cells in long-lasting Graves disease. TCRdb itself ran the multiplex PCR reads through MiXCR, one entry per CDR3 protein. This sample has nearly 350,000 distinct CDR3 sequences; roughly 21% occur once, and the top ten carry less than 35%. This sample comprised peripheral blood mononuclear cells (PBMCs), obtained when the disease was refractory, from a patient treated with antithyroid drugs. The origin of the receptors is a female donor with Graves disease. CDR3s include the opening cysteine and the closing phenylalanine or tryptophan. Each record gives: J gene, V gene, D gene, clone size, CDR3 protein, CDR3 DNA. The D gene is left open where the match is weak. A row's size may be missing; if present it is once, few, many or a size class.

>TRBJ2-5|TRBV7-2|-|few
CASRDRLRPGQETQYF
TGTGCCAGCAGGGACAGATTACGGCCGGGCCAAGAGACCCAGTACTTC
>TRBJ1-2|TRBV7-6|-|many
CASRSTGSAGYTF
TGTGCCAGCAGGTCTACAGGGAGCGCGGGCTACACCTTC
>TRBJ1-5|TRBV7-2|-|few
CASSSGRGGQPQHF
TGTGCCAGCAGTTCCGGGAGAGGGGGTCAGCCCCAGCATTTT
>TRBJ2-3|TRBV7-2|-|-
CASSLARIGKGTDTQYF
TGTGCCAGCAGCTTAGCCCGTATCGGGAAGGGAACAGATACGCAGTATTTT
>TRBJ2-7|TRBV5-1|-|few
CASSLGVVSYEQYF
TGCGCCAGCAGCTTGGGGGTGGTCTCCTACGAGCAGTACTTC
>TRBJ1-6|TRBV7-9|TRBD1|-
CASSPLRDRPNSPLHF
TGTGCCAGCAGCCCCCTGAGGGACAGGCCGAATTCACCCCTCCACTTT
>TRBJ2-5|TRBV28|-|many
CASGGVRETQYF
TGTGCCAGCGGTGGGGTTAGGGAGACCCAGTACTTC
>TRBJ1-6|TRBV19|TRBD1|-
CASSSRTGAVGSPLHF
TGTGCCAGTAGTAGCCGGACAGGGGCCGTCGGATCACCCCTCCACTTT
>TRBJ1-2|TRBV12-3/TRBV12-4|-|many
CASSLGQLNYGYTF
TGTGCCAGCAGTCTCGGACAGCTTAACTATGGCTACACCTTC
>TRBJ2-1|TRBV7-2|-|-
CASSANPAVNEQFF
TGTGCCAGCAGCGCAAACCCAGCCGTCAATGAGCAGTTCTTC
>TRBJ1-1|TRBV2|-|many
CASSALRVDTEAFF
TGTGCCAGCAGTGCTCTCAGGGTGGACACTGAAGCTTTCTTT
>TRBJ1-1|TRBV20-1|-|few
CSARDTGRANTEAFF
TGCAGTGCTAGAGATACCGGCAGGGCGAACACTGAAGCTTTCTTT
>TRBJ2-7|TRBV2|-|many
CASTRASSYEQYF
TGTGCCAGCACAAGGGCGAGCTCCTACGAGCAGTACTTC
>TRBJ1-6|TRBV18|TRBD1|-
CASSPRDRGGSSPLHF
TGTGCCAGCTCACCCCGCGACAGGGGAGGTAGTTCACCCCTCCACTTT
>TRBJ2-1|TRBV7-9|-|-
CASRFGGPYNEQFF
TGTGCCAGCCGCTTTGGGGGCCCTTACAATGAGCAGTTCTTC
>TRBJ1-1|TRBV15|TRBD1|-
CATSSIRQGGNTEAFF
TGTGCCACCAGCAGTATACGTCAGGGGGGGAACACTGAAGCTTTCTTT
>TRBJ1-2|TRBV6-2/TRBV6-3|-|many
CASSYSMGPSHNYGYTF
TGTGCCAGCAGTTACTCGATGGGTCCCTCTCATAACTATGGCTACACCTTC
>TRBJ1-5|TRBV7-8|-|many
CASTLTENSNQPQHF
TGTGCCAGCACCTTGACGGAAAATAGCAATCAGCCCCAGCATTTT
>TRBJ1-2|TRBV20-1|TRBD1|many
CSASGTGLGYTF
TGCAGTGCTAGCGGGACAGGGTTGGGCTACACCTTC
>TRBJ2-7|TRBV28|-|many
CASSLGRWGEQYF
TGTGCCAGCAGTTTAGGGAGGTGGGGCGAGCAGTACTTC